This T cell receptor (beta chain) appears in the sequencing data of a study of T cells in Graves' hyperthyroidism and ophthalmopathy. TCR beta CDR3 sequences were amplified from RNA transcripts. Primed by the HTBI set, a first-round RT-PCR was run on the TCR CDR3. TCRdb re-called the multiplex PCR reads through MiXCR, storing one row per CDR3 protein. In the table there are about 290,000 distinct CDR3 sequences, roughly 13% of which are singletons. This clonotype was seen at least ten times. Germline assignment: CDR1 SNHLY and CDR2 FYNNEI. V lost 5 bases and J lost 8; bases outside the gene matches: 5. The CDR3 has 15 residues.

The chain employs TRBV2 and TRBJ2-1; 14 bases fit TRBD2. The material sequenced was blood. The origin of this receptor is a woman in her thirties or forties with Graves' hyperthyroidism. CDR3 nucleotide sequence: TGTGCCAGCAGTCCGGGACTAGCGGGAGTGGATGAGCAGTTCTTC. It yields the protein CASSPGLAGVDEQFF.